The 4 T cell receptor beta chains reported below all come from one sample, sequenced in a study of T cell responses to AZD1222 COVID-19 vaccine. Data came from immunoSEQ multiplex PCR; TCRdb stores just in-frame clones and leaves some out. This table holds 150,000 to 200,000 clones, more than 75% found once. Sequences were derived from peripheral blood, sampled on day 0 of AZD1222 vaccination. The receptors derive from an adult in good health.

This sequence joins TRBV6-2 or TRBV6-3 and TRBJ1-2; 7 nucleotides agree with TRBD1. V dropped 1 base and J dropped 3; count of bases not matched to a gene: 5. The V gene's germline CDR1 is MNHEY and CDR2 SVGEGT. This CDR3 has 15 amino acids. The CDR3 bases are TGTGCCAGCAGTTACTACAGACAGGGTTACTATGGCTACACCTTC. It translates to CASSYYRQGYYGYTF.

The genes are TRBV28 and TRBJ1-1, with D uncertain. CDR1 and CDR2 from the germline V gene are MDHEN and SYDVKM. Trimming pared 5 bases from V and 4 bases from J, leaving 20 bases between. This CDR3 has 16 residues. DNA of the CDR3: TGTGCCAGCAGTCCCGCCATGGGTCCGGCGAGCACTGAAGCTTTCTTT. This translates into CASSPAMGPASTEAFF.

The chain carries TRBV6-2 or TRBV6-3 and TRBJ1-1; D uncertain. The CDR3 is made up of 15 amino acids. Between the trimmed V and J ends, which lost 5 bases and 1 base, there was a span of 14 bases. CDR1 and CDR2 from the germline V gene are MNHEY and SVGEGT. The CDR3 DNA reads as TGTGCCAGCAGTGCCGCGGGGATTCGGAACACTGAAGCTTTCTTT. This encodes CASSAAGIRNTEAFF.

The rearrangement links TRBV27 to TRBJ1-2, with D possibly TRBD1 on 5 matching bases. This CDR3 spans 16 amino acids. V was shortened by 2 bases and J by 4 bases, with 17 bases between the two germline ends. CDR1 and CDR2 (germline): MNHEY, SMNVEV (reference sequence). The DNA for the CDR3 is TGTGCCAGCAGTTTAGGAGGGACGGCCGAGCCCTATGGCTACACCTTC. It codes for CASSLGGTAEPYGYTF.